This is a list of T cell receptor beta chains from one sample in a study of blood T cell repertoires in COVID-19. Repertoires were generated with immunoSEQ multiplex PCR, while TCRdb's copy carries only in-frame clones and drops some. This table has fewer than 25,000 clones, 90% appearing once. The sequencing input was peripheral blood. These receptors all stem from a man between 65 and 85 years old with acute or convalescent COVID-19. CDR3s include the opening cysteine and the closing phenylalanine or tryptophan. A D gene is named only where the DNA matches it firmly. Some rows have no size entry. The others give once, few or many, or a class for an expanded clone.

J gene	D gene	clone size	V gene	CDR3 DNA	CDR3 protein
TRBJ2-1	.	.	TRBV5-4	.	CASSFGSGHLGNEQFF
TRBJ2-1	.	once	TRBV9	TGTGCCAGCAGCGAGGATCCAGCGGGCGTCCCGGGTGAGCAGTTCTTC	CASSEDPAGVPGEQFF
TRBJ1-1	.	.	TRBV6-2/TRBV6-3	TGTGCCAGCAGCAGACCCGGGGGTGAAGCTTTCTTT	CASSRPGGEAFF
TRBJ2-2	.	.	TRBV18	TGTGCCAGCTCACCACGTACAGGTGAACCCACCGGGGAGCTGTTTTTT	CASSPRTGEPTGELFF
TRBJ2-7	TRBD1	.	TRBV18	TGTGCCAGCTCAGGGGGACAGGGGCCCTACGAGCAGTACTTC	CASSGGQGPYEQYF
TRBJ2-3	.	.	TRBV6-2/TRBV6-3	TGTGCCAGCAGTTCCCTTTTACCAGACCAGGGCGGTACGCAGTATTTT	CASSSLLPDQGGTQYF
TRBJ2-3	.	.	TRBV9	TGTGCCAGCAACTACGGCTCAACATACACAGATACGCAGTATTTT	CASNYGSTYTDTQYF
TRBJ1-4	.	.	TRBV2	TGTGCCAGCAGTGACCGGGGGTTTAATGAAAAACTGTTTTTT	CASSDRGFNEKLFF
TRBJ1-4	.	.	TRBV27	TGTGCCAGCACCCCGGGAACGTCAACTAATGAAAAACTGTTTTTT	CASTPGTSTNEKLFF
TRBJ2-2	.	.	TRBV21-1	TGTGCCAGCAGCAAATGCGGGGGCAGCACCGGGGAGCTGTTTTTT	CASSKCGGSTGELFF
TRBJ1-2	TRBD1	few	TRBV2	TGTGCCAGCAGTGAAGGACAGGGGGACGTAGGCTATGGCTACACCTTC	CASSEGQGDVGYGYTF
TRBJ2-5	TRBD1	.	TRBV5-4	TGTGCCAGCAGCCCTGGACAGGGAATAGGGTACCAAGAGACCCAGTACTTC	CASSPGQGIGYQETQYF
TRBJ2-1	TRBD2	.	TRBV3-1/TRBV3-2	TGTGCCAGCAGCCAGGGACTAGCGGGAAATGAGCAGTTCTTC	CASSQGLAGNEQFF